The 10 T cell receptor beta chains in this list originate from one sample, sequenced in a study of shared clonotypes between healthy human individuals. TCRdb's copy holds only in-frame clones and misses some; the assay was immunoSEQ multiplex PCR. Of around 600,000 clones listed, about 97% were seen once; the top ten hold around 0.057%. The specimen was naive CD4+ T cells sorted from blood. The subset was: CD45RA+ positively selected. The receptors originated from a woman in her thirties in good health.

The chain is built from TRBV20-1 and TRBJ2-7; 8 bases align to TRBD2. Germline V gene lookup returns CDR1 DFQATT and CDR2 SNEGSKA (reference sequence). V lost 3 bases, J lost 7 bases, and 2 bases stayed unmatched. This CDR3 contains 11 residues. The CDR3 nucleotides read TGCAGTGCTAGGCCTAGCGGGGAGCAGTACTTC. Protein product: CSARPSGEQYF.

This chain joins TRBV11-2 and TRBJ2-5, with D possibly TRBD2 on 5 matching bases. Germline V gene lookup returns CDR1 SGHAT and CDR2 FQNNGV. V lost 5 bases and J lost 6, with 16 bases in between. There are 14 residues in the CDR3. The chain's CDR3 is CASSHGILRQTQYF. The CDR3 DNA follows: TGTGCCAGCAGCCACGGGATTCTACGACAGACCCAGTACTTC.

The chain joins TRBV25-1 to TRBJ2-1; tentative D call: TRBD2 (5 bases). V shed 1 base and J shed 2 bases, with 15 bases lying between them. This CDR3 contains 17 residues. CDR1 MGHDK and CDR2 SYGVNS come from the germline V gene. The CDR3 spells CASSEFTGRGTYNEQFF. The CDR3 nucleotides are TGTGCCAGCAGTGAATTTACGGGAAGAGGTACCTACAATGAGCAGTTCTTC.

The rearrangement uses TRBV5-6 and TRBJ2-1, with D hard to call. Germline V gives CDR1 SGHDT, CDR2 YYEEEE. The CDR3 totals 12 residues. With 4 bases removed from V and 4 bases from J, the gap between germline ends came to 6 bases. The CDR3 DNA reads as TGTGCCAGCAGCCACCTTTACAATGAGCAGTTCTTC. Amino acids: CASSHLYNEQFF. The whole variable domain, remainder taken from reference TRBV5-6 and TRBJ2-1, is DAGVTQSPTHLIKTRGQQVTLRCSPKSGHDTVSWYQQALGQGPQFIFQYYEEEERQRGNFPDRFSGHQFPNYSSELNVNALLLGDSALYLCASSHLYNEQFFGPGTRLTVL.

The chain has TRBV13 and TRBJ2-3; 13 nucleotides line up with TRBD2. In germline, CDR1 is PRHDT, CDR2 FYEKMQ (reference sequence). Germline trimming cut 1 base from V and 6 bases from J; bases unmatched to any gene: 10. The CDR3 sequence is 18 residues long. The CDR3 region has the DNA TGTGCCAGCAGCTTAGTTGGACTAGCGGGAGTCGGACCGGATACGCAGTATTTT. Translating it yields CASSLVGLAGVGPDTQYF.

The rearrangement links TRBV28 to TRBJ2-7; possibly TRBD2 for D (5 bases). CDR3 size: 11 residues. Germline V gives CDR1 MDHEN, CDR2 SYDVKM. V was clipped by 3 bases and J by 5 bases, with 5 bases between them. For the CDR3, the DNA is TGTGCCAGCAGTTTCGGGAACGAGCAGTACTTC. Protein sequence: CASSFGNEQYF.

Written as DNA, the CDR3 is TGTGCCAGTAGTATTGCACTAGCGACCAATGAGCAGTTCTTC. It encodes CASSIALATNEQFF. The V gene is TRBV19, the J gene TRBJ2-1; 7 bases line up with TRBD2. The CDR3 has 14 amino acids. V gave up 3 bases and J gave up 6 bases; unmatched junction bases: 5. CDR1 and CDR2 from the germline V gene are LNHDA and SQIVND (reference sequence).

V is TRBV2 and J is TRBJ1-1; D unclear. There are 13 residues in the CDR3. V was trimmed by 5 bases and J by 4 bases, leaving 11 bases between them. Germline CDR1 and CDR2: SNHLY and FYNNEI. CDR3 residues: CASSPRPVTEAFF. The CDR3 nucleotides read TGTGCCAGCAGTCCCAGACCGGTCACTGAAGCTTTCTTT.

A single count supports this clone. The chain joins TRBV30 to TRBJ1-3; 7 nucleotides align to TRBD1. Looked up from germline, CDR1 is GTSNPN and CDR2 is SVGIG (reference sequence). The length of the CDR3 is 17 residues. The V segment lost 5 bases and the J segment 0 bases; nucleotides outside the gene matches: 13. The CDR3 nucleotides read TGTGCCTGGGGGACACGGACAGGCGCCAGCTCTGGAAACACCATATATTTT. This gives the protein CAWGTRTGASSGNTIYF.

V usage is TRBV5-1 and J usage is TRBJ2-7; possibly TRBD2 for D (6 bases). Trimming removed 7 bases at V and 3 bases at J, with 11 bases between. The V gene's germline CDR1 is SGHRS and CDR2 YFSETQ. CDR3 size: 12 residues. Here the CDR3 reads CASGLGLYEQYF. The CDR3 DNA follows: TGCGCCAGCGGACTGGGACTCTACGAGCAGTACTTC.